The clone carrying this TCR beta chain was detected only a few times. Its antigen is unknown. This sample was taken from a study of cytomegalovirus exposure and HLA in healthy donors. Across the study: Ancestry clustering placed around 80% of over 300 genotyped donors in the Caucasian-associated cluster. Study conclusions and caveats: Productive rates of about 87% or about 30% were seen for most TCR beta V segments in an earlier analysis. Sequencing had likely introduced a cluster of highly shared sequence variants as an artifact.

Primers included in the PCR were 60 Vbeta and 13 Jbeta primers. Produced via immunoSEQ multiplex PCR; TCRdb's table is partial and in-frame only. The sample holds 150,000 or so clones, roughly 79% seen once. The V gene's germline CDR1 is SNHLY and CDR2 FYNNEI. The CDR3 is 15 residues long. The ends lost 6 bases at V and 2 bases at J; junction bases unmatched: 7. The donors (healthy individuals) were bone marrow donors. The gene calls are TRBV2 and TRBJ2-3, with TRBD2 matching over 8 bases. Material: PBMCs. The clonotype originates from a woman between 35 and 50 years old in good health and CMV-seropositive. The CDR3 region has the DNA TGTGCCAGCAGGATGCGGGGGGCGCTCACAGATACGCAGTATTTT. Translated: CASRMRGALTDTQYF.